The text below deals with one T cell receptor (beta chain). Antigen specificity is unknown. V lost 0 bases, J lost 4 bases, and 6 bases stayed unmatched. The CDR3 sequence is 15 residues long. CDR1 is DFQATT and CDR2 is SNEGSKA in the germline V gene (reference sequence). This sample's time point: sample taken at primary tumor resection. The authors sequenced whole RNA from tumor, nontumor lung or frozen PBMC without sorting. Donors were some 72 untreated early-stage non-small cell lung cancer patients. The source of the sample is a study of spatial heterogeneity in lung cancer. Study-wide background: Raw reads contained each unique TCR and UMI combination more than ten times on average.

Every molecule of TCR cDNA had its own unique molecular identifier. TCRdb independently ran MiXCR on the 5' RACE reads; one entry per CDR3 protein. Here the sample spans about 21,000 distinct CDR3 sequences, about 4.7% being singletons. Study-wide results and caveats: TCRs found ubiquitously expanded in tumor appeared in blood more at resection than at follow-up.

The TCR comes from a male donor with early-stage non-small cell lung cancer. The J gene is TRBJ1-1, the V gene TRBV20-1; 9 bases are shared with TRBD1. The source material was PBMCs, sampled at surgery. CDR3 nucleotide sequence: TGCAGTGCTAGAGATATGGGACAGGGAGGCACTGAAGCTTTCTTT. Its translation is CSARDMGQGGTEAFF.